The sequence of this T cell receptor (beta chain) was determined in a study of blood T cell repertoires in COVID-19. The CDR3 covers 15 residues. Germline lookup yields CDR1 SGHRS and CDR2 YFSETQ. V gave up 4 bases and J gave up 5 bases; unmatched junction bases: 9. The protocol was immunoSEQ multiplex PCR, while the TCRdb copy is restricted to in-frame clones and leaves out a portion. Of over 250,000 clones in the sample, 90% were seen once. Individuals drawn from some 25 US areas were roughly 18 to 95 years old. Each recovered donor of Cohort 3 presented with two negative PCRs, clearance, or symptom resolution.

This TCR was recovered from a woman in her 30s who had recovered from COVID-19. The V gene is TRBV5-1, the J gene TRBJ2-1; 7 bases are a match to TRBD1. Input material: PBMCs or T cells enriched from blood (not recorded which). In DNA form, the CDR3 reads TGCGCCAGCAGCCGGGGACAGTCTTTTAACAATGAGCAGTTCTTC. It translates to CASSRGQSFNNEQFF.